A selection of T cell receptor beta chains follows, all from one sample in a study of early T cells in non-severe SARS-CoV-2 infection. In TCRdb, the 5' RACE reads were re-called with MiXCR into one record per CDR3 protein. The sample lists 100,000 to 120,000 distinct CDR3 sequences; 10% to 15% were seen once. The sequencing used whole blood, collected at baseline. The source is an adult who was a healthcare worker with PCR-confirmed SARS-CoV-2 infection or an uninfected control (not recorded which). The CDR3 runs from the conserved cysteine through the conserved F or W.

TRBV29-1,TRBJ1-2,CSVGTQNYGYTF
TRBV4-1,TRBJ2-1,CASSQEWGYNEQFF
TRBV7-2,TRBJ2-2,CASSSPITGELFF
TRBV29-1,TRBJ1-2,CSVGQGLYGYTF
TRBV2,TRBJ1-1,CASSVGLNTEAFF
TRBV7-2,TRBJ2-7,CASSWRGYSSYEQYF
TRBV6-2/TRBV6-3,TRBJ2-3,CASSYLGEPTDTQYF
TRBV5-1,TRBJ2-1,CASSLRQYNEQFF
TRBV7-9,TRBJ1-1,CASSPPGATEAFF
TRBV3-1,TRBJ2-5,CASTSLETQYF
TRBV2,TRBJ2-1,CASSRDRGNDEQFF
TRBV6-5,TRBJ2-7,CASSPGTSPDYEQYF
TRBV5-1,TRBJ2-3,CASSLRGMVAGITDTQYF
TRBV27,TRBJ2-1,CASSSQVWNEQFF
TRBV29-1,TRBJ2-7,CSVYPGQGKEQYF
TRBV5-1,TRBJ1-6,CASSFTGLPSPLHF
TRBV25-1,TRBJ1-1,CASSLLGGPNTEAFF
TRBV5-4,TRBJ1-1,CASSPYPNTEAFF
TRBV5-1,TRBJ2-3,CASSFLTGGLDTQYF
TRBV28,TRBJ2-1,CASSTGTSDYNEQFF
TRBV20-1,TRBJ1-2,CSAPKAGADGYTF
TRBV28,TRBJ1-6,CASSSPPGGHSPLHF
TRBV27,TRBJ1-5,CASSSYSNQPQHF
TRBV28,TRBJ2-3,CASSYRGDLTDTQYF
TRBV4-1,TRBJ2-3,CASSQDFLGRGDTQYF
TRBV7-6,TRBJ2-3,CASSRGLAGGGDTQYF
TRBV5-5,TRBJ1-4,CASSLGAGPRGEKLFF
TRBV7-9,TRBJ2-5,CASSFPPTETQYF
TRBV29-1,TRBJ2-7,CSFSGRAEQYF
TRBV2,TRBJ1-1,CASLRQTNTEAFF
TRBV24-1,TRBJ2-3,CATSESARGQVDTQYF
TRBV10-3,TRBJ2-2,CAISQEFANTGELFF
TRBV5-1,TRBJ2-1,CASGRGFSSYNEQFF
TRBV18,TRBJ2-2,CASSPPGSVGELFF
TRBV20-1,TRBJ1-1,CSAFGNTEAFF
TRBV11-2,TRBJ2-4,CASSESVRGSPIQYF
TRBV29-1,TRBJ2-3,CSVPVGGFTDTQYF
TRBV4-2,TRBJ2-1,CASSLGTSPYNEQFF
TRBV24-1,TRBJ2-1,CATSDASGTGNEQFF
TRBV20-1,TRBJ1-1,CSAATGGTEAFF
TRBV13,TRBJ1-2,CASSYQGDYGYTF
TRBV7-9,TRBJ2-4,CASSLVAANKNIQYF
TRBV10-3,TRBJ1-4,CAISESLPPTNEKLFF
TRBV15,TRBJ2-3,CATSDTTPADTQYF
TRBV12-3/TRBV12-4,TRBJ1-1,CASSSRTGGVGTEAFF
TRBV29-1,TRBJ2-7,CSVVRGPYEQYF
TRBV5-1,TRBJ2-1,CASSSGGTTYNEQFF
TRBV20-1,TRBJ2-3,CSDGGRWADTQYF
TRBV5-1,TRBJ2-1,CASSFLGTGISYNEQFF